This T cell receptor (beta chain) appears in the sequencing data of a study of T cell responses to AZD1222 COVID-19 vaccine. Study-wide points: Among spike-specific TCRs, nearly half reportedly target unmutated variant regions. No day 14 peak samples; only post-peak repertoires were characterized. Donors in the cohort were predominantly white British and more often female, and clonal diversity was possibly underestimated.

This CDR3 has 12 residues. The V segment lost 3 bases and the J segment 16 bases; nucleotides outside the gene matches: 9. In germline, CDR1 is MNHEY, CDR2 SVGAGI. About this clone itself: Antigen unknown.

Repertoires were generated with immunoSEQ multiplex PCR, while TCRdb's copy carries only in-frame clones and drops some. Seen here are approximately 190,000 clones, 85% to 95% observed once, and the top ten hold approximately 9.6%. The sequence was obtained from an adult in good health. The chain has TRBV6-5 and TRBJ2-1, with 7 bases that match TRBD2. Sequenced material: peripheral blood, taken on day 0 of AZD1222 vaccination. In DNA form, the CDR3 reads TGTGCCAGCAGTTATACATCGGGACTACCATTCTTC. This codes for CASSYTSGLPFF.